This T cell receptor beta chain emerged from a study of human T cells and chemical hapten exposure. Study at large: Patch tests put 0.01% DPC on the upper back, and the results were checked at 6 days.

As to time point: patch test 1, 2 weeks after DPC sensitization. As to treatment: therapeutic diphenylcyclopropenone sensitization with weekly scalp DPC. Blood collection took place prior to placing each patch test. The study extracted total RNA from unfractionated whole blood. As regards this clonotype: What it recognizes is unknown.

Using its own MiXCR run on the RACE reads, TCRdb lists one record per CDR3 protein. Of 150,000 to 200,000 distinct CDR3 sequences in the sample, approximately 14% were seen once. Whole-study findings and limits: The donor cohort had alopecia, so its immune response may not match that of healthy people.

This CDR3 has 15 residues. Germline CDR1 MNHEY, CDR2 SVGEGT. The V gene end was trimmed by 6 bases and the J gene end by 4 bases; junction bases not matched to a gene: 9. Sequences were derived from whole blood, sampled in connection with sensitization to the hapten diphenylcyclopropenone (DPC). This chain connects TRBV6-2 or TRBV6-3 to TRBJ1-5; 7 bases line up with TRBD1. The sequence was collected from a woman aged 25 to 39 with alopecia areata. Some clones in this sample may be carry-over from other donors' samples. The CDR3 DNA follows: TGTGCCAGCAGCCCATCGACAGGGCCGAATCAGCCCCAGCATTTT. Translating gives CASSPSTGPNQPQHF.